This T cell receptor beta chain comes out of a study of blood T cell repertoires in COVID-19 (dated by TCRdb to between 2020 and 2021). As for the study more broadly: Collaborator samples came from the United States, Italy and Spain and covered acute and convalescent phases of COVID-19. The material from the prospective study consisted of cDNA or gDNA derived from T cells, B-cell-depleted T cells, or PBMCs. The dataset comprised deeply sampled blood TCRbeta repertoires from subjects exposed to, actively infected with, or recovered from COVID-19. The repertoires were released in a freely available public database meant as a resource for research on the immune response to SARS-CoV-2. Samples were obtained from the ongoing ImmuneRACE study (first 160 participants) and from 1,000 to 1,500 subjects provided by 6 global collaborators. Sample metadata almost always included a de-identified subject ID, COVID-19 status, age in years and sex. Where available, HLA class I and class II types were obtained from metadata supplied by the sample provider rather than from assay-based typing. The paper's findings and limits, for the study overall: The amount of clinical and demographic metadata varied by source and participant and was provided uncurated.

Collaborating institutions collected whole blood in K2EDTA tubes following their own protocols. For TCRbeta analysis, collaborator samples were shipped as frozen whole blood, as isolated PBMCs, or as DNA extracted from either sample type. In regard to this clone: Its antigen is currently not known. At one end, the junction sequence differs from germline, possibly due to a read error.

TCRbeta CDR3 regions were amplified from genomic DNA by means of the immunoSEQ Assay, a bias-controlled multiplex PCR. The paper's processing steps were these. Nucleated cell counts per sample were estimated from amplification of reference gene primers within the assay. Sequence reads were collapsed and filtered to measure the absolute abundance of every unique TCRbeta CDR3 rearrangement. For each sample, productive Simpson clonality was calculated as the square root of Simpson's diversity index across productive rearrangements. Not all clones reach the TCRdb copy of this immuneACCESS table, which keeps in-frame sequences only. Checked studies attribute under half of the gap to unresolved V genes and leave the rest unexplained. The V and J calls and the clone size are those of that table, but D and trimming were determined from the DNA. This sample has roughly 67,000 clones in its table, and approximately 93% of those were observed once. About 2.6% of the sample rests with the top ten.

Reading from cysteine to phenylalanine, the CDR3 counts 12 amino acids. Of all the DNA, just the CDR3 is kept, 36 bases in frame from base 1. The germline V gene sets CDR1 to MNHEY and CDR2 to SVGEGT. The origin of this receptor is a man aged 70-80 years with active COVID-19. The material sequenced was peripheral blood. Rearrangement joined TRBV6-2 or TRBV6-3 to TRBJ1-4, with 12 bases matching TRBD1. At the DNA level, the sequence is TGTGCCAGCAGCTCTCCGGGACAGGGGGCGATTTTT. Translated, it reads CASSSPGQGAIF.